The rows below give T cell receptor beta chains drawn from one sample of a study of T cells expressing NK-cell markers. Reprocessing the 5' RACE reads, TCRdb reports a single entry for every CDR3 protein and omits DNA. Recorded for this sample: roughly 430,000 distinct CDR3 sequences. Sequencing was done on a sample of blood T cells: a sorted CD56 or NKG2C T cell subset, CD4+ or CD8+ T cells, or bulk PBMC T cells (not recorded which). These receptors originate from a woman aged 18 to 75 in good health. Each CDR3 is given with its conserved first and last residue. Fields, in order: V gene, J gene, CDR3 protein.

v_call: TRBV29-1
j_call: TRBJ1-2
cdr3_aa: CSERQGTHGYTF

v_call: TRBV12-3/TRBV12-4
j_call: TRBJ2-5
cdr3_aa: CASTLVGELGTQYF

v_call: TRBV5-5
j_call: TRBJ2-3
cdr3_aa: CASSQDFDAQYF

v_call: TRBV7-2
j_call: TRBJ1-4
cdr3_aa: CASSLGGLWEKLFF

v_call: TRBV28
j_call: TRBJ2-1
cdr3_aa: CASSSHTGGSMNEQFF

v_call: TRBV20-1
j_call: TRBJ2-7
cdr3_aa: CSAGDKPGNNYEQYF

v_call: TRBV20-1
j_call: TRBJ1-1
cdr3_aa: CSANSGFWGAFF

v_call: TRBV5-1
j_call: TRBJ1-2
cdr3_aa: CASSFAQNYGYTF

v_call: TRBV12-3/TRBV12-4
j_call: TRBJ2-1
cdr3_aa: CASSLPPGSYNEQFF

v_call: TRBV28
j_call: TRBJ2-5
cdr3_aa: CASSLPHQETQYF

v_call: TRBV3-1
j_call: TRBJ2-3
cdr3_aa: CASSSRGGFYTDTQYF

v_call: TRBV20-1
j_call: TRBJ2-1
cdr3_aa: CSAPMALAGEQFF

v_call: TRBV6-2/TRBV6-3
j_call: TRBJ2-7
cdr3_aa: CASSSPRPSGLSYEQYF

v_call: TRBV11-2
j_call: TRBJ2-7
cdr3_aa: CASSFPGQGTHEQYF

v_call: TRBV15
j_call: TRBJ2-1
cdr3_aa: CATSRVSGAYNEQFF

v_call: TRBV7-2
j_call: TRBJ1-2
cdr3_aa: CASSLGPVPNYGYTF

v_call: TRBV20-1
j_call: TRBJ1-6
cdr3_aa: CSARDTPELYNSPLHF

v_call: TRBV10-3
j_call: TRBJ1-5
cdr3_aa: CAISEQNQPQHF

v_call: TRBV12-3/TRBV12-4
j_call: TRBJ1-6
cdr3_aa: CASSSQTPYNSPLHF

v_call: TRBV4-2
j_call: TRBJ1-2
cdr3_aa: CASSRSTGQGGGYTF

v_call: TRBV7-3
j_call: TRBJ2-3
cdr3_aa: CASSSGLGETSTDTQYF

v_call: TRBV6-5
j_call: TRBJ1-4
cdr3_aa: CASSWDGANEKLFF

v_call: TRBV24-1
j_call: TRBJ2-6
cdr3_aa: CATSSGQSSGANVLTF

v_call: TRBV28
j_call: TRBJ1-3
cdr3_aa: CASRSFGGTGGGNTIYF

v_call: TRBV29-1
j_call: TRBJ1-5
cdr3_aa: CSVSTGYSNQPQHF

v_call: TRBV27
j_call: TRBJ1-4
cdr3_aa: CASSLGQNGEKLFF

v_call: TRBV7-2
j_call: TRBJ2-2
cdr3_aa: CASSFRPGELFF

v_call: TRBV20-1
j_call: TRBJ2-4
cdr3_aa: CSASPTGTVAKNIQYF

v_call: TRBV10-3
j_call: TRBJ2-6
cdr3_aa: CAISDGTSGLSGANVLTF

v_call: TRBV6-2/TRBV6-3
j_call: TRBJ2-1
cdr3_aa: CASSGLAGGNEQFF

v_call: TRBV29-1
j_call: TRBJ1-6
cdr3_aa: CSVLPRSGSPLHF

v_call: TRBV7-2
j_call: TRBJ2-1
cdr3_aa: CASSLVTVQAHEQFF

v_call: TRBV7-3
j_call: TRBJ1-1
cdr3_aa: CASSLQGVDAGTEAFF

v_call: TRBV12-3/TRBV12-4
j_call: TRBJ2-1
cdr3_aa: CASSSTGGIYNEQFF

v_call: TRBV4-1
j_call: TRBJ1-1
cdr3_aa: CASSQNEALRAFF

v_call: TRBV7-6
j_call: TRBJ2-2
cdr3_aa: CASTFRVGTGELFF

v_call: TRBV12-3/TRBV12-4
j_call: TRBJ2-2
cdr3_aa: CASSLFSGELFF

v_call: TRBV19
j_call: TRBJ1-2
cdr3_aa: CASSTDRGQVDGYTF

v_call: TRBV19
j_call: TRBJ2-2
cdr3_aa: CASSNSINTGELFF

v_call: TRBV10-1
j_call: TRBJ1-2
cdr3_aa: CASLTGPNYGYTF

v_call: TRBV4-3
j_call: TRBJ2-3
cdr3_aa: CASSQDNWDRFNTDTQYF